Listed below are T cell receptor beta chains from one sample, sequenced in a study of blood T cells in healthy people across ages. TCRdb reprocessed the 5' RACE reads with MiXCR, giving one entry per CDR3 protein. This sample carries roughly 1,500,000 distinct CDR3 sequences, roughly 40% of them seen once, and the ten largest clones take 7.9%. Specimen: blood. These TCRs come from a woman aged 18-29 years in good health. The CDR3 runs from the conserved cysteine through the conserved F or W. D genes are given only for firm matches. Expanded clones are given a class, and other clones once, few, many or no size at all.

J: TRBJ2-7; V: TRBV2; length: 14; size: -; D: -; DNA: TGTGCCAGCAGTGAGGTGGGCTTATACAATGAGCAGTACTTC; CDR3: CASSEVGLYNEQYF
J: TRBJ1-1; V: TRBV29-1; length: 15; size: -; D: TRBD1; DNA: TGCAGCGTTGGGCCGCCGACAGGGATGAACACTGAAGCTTTCTTT; CDR3: CSVGPPTGMNTEAFF
J: TRBJ1-1; V: TRBV10-3; length: 15; size: -; D: TRBD1; DNA: TGTGCCACTCGCCAACAGGGGGATTGGGGCACTGAAGCTTTCTTT; CDR3: CATRQQGDWGTEAFF
J: TRBJ2-1; V: TRBV20-1; length: 15; size: -; D: -; DNA: TGCAGTGCTAGCCTCTTGGGGCAGCTGAACAATGAGCAGTTCTTC; CDR3: CSASLLGQLNNEQFF
J: TRBJ2-2; V: TRBV7-2; length: 15; size: few; D: -; DNA: TGTGCCAGCAGCTTACCGCAGGGCGGCACCGGGGAGCTGTTTTTT; CDR3: CASSLPQGGTGELFF
J: TRBJ2-1; V: TRBV2; length: 14; size: few; D: -; DNA: TGTGCCAGCCGGGTGGTTGACGGATACAATGAGCAGTTCTTC; CDR3: CASRVVDGYNEQFF
J: TRBJ1-1; V: TRBV29-1; length: 13; size: -; D: -; DNA: TGCAGCGTTGAAGATCTAGGGGGGCGGAACGCTTTCTTT; CDR3: CSVEDLGGRNAFF
J: TRBJ2-1; V: TRBV7-9; length: 12; size: -; D: -; DNA: TGTGCCAGTCACCCTGGGGGTATTGAGCAGTTCTTC; CDR3: CASHPGGIEQFF
J: TRBJ1-5; V: TRBV29-1; length: 13; size: -; D: -; DNA: TGCAGCGTTGGCCCCGGGGCCAATCAGCCCCAGCATTTT; CDR3: CSVGPGANQPQHF
J: TRBJ1-3; V: TRBV7-9; length: 15; size: -; D: -; DNA: TGTGCCAGCAGCCCCCTCGGGGGGTACGGAAACACCATATATTTT; CDR3: CASSPLGGYGNTIYF
J: TRBJ2-1; V: TRBV7-3; length: 13; size: -; D: -; DNA: TGTGCCAGCAGCTCACTTATGGGCCATGAGCAGTTCTTC; CDR3: CASSSLMGHEQFF
J: TRBJ2-7; V: TRBV10-3; length: 15; size: -; D: TRBD2; DNA: TGTGCCATCAGCGCTTCCGGGACTAGCGCCCACGAGCAGTACTTC; CDR3: CAISASGTSAHEQYF
J: TRBJ2-2; V: TRBV7-2; length: 15; size: few; D: TRBD1; DNA: TGTGCCAGCAGAACCGGGACAGGGTACACCGGGGAGCTGTTTTTT; CDR3: CASRTGTGYTGELFF
J: TRBJ1-3; V: TRBV5-1; length: 14; size: -; D: -; DNA: TGCGCCAGCAGCTTGGCGGGTTTTCAGGGCACCATATATTTT; CDR3: CASSLAGFQGTIYF
J: TRBJ1-4; V: TRBV20-1; length: 15; size: few; D: -; DNA: TGCAGTGCTAGAGATGGGGAGGCAGGGAGAGAAAAACTGTTTTTT; CDR3: CSARDGEAGREKLFF
J: TRBJ2-7; V: TRBV4-2; length: 15; size: -; D: -; DNA: TGTGCCGGCAGTCGTGCCGGGACGGCCTACTACGAGCAGTACTTC; CDR3: CAGSRAGTAYYEQYF
J: TRBJ2-7; V: TRBV20-1; length: 17; size: -; D: TRBD2; DNA: TGCAGTGCTAGAGATAAGGGACTAGCGCACAACTCCTACGAGCAGTACTTC; CDR3: CSARDKGLAHNSYEQYF
J: TRBJ1-5; V: TRBV7-9; length: 15; size: -; D: -; DNA: TGTGCCAGCAGCTCCCAGGGCGCTGGAGGTCAGCCCCAGCATTTT; CDR3: CASSSQGAGGQPQHF
J: TRBJ1-2; V: TRBV20-1; length: 13; size: -; D: -; DNA: TGCAGTGCTAGTCATTCGGGAGCCTATGGCTACACCTTC; CDR3: CSASHSGAYGYTF
J: TRBJ2-7; V: TRBV5-6; length: 13; size: -; D: -; DNA: TGTGCCAGCGGACTTACTGCAGGGGATGGGCAGTACTTC; CDR3: CASGLTAGDGQYF
J: TRBJ2-1; V: TRBV10-3; length: 16; size: many; D: TRBD2; DNA: TGTGCCATCAGTCCCGGGACTAGCGGAGGACGGGGTGAGCAGTTCTTC; CDR3: CAISPGTSGGRGEQFF
J: TRBJ2-2; V: TRBV12-3/TRBV12-4; length: 16; size: -; D: -; DNA: TGTGCCAGCAGGAAGGGGGGCCCACCGAACACCGGGGAGCTGTTTTTT; CDR3: CASRKGGPPNTGELFF
J: TRBJ2-1; V: TRBV7-9; length: 13; size: -; D: -; DNA: TGTGCCAGCAGCGGGGCACAGGATCATGAGCAGTTCTTC; CDR3: CASSGAQDHEQFF
J: TRBJ2-3; V: TRBV5-5; length: 17; size: few; D: TRBD2; DNA: TGTGCCAGCAGCTTCCCCGGGGAGGGAAGATTCACAGATACGCAGTATTTT; CDR3: CASSFPGEGRFTDTQYF
J: TRBJ2-5; V: TRBV3-1; length: 17; size: -; D: TRBD2; DNA: TGTGCCAGCAGCCATACCGGGACTAGCGGATACCAAGAGACCCAGTACTTC; CDR3: CASSHTGTSGYQETQYF
J: TRBJ2-5; V: TRBV28; length: 14; size: few; D: TRBD1; DNA: TGTGCCAGCACCCCGACAGGGTTCCAAGAGACCCAGTACTTC; CDR3: CASTPTGFQETQYF
J: TRBJ2-1; V: TRBV7-9; length: 14; size: -; D: -; DNA: TGTGCCGTCGACCCCGCGGGCACCTACAATGAGCAGTTCTTC; CDR3: CAVDPAGTYNEQFF
J: TRBJ1-2; V: TRBV6-5; length: 14; size: -; D: -; DNA: TGTGCCAGCAGTCGAATTAAAGCTAACTATGGCTACACCTTC; CDR3: CASSRIKANYGYTF
J: TRBJ2-5; V: TRBV10-3; length: 15; size: few; D: TRBD1; DNA: TGTGCCATCACCAGGGACAGGGCTTCGCAAGAGACCCAGTACTTC; CDR3: CAITRDRASQETQYF
J: TRBJ1-1; V: TRBV6-6; length: 14; size: few; D: -; DNA: TGTGCCAGTTATCAGGAGCAACTGAACACTGAAGCTTTCTTT; CDR3: CASYQEQLNTEAFF
J: TRBJ2-2; V: TRBV30; length: 16; size: -; D: -; DNA: TGTGCCTGGAGTGTACTTGGCAGGGGGAACACCGGGGAGCTGTTTTTT; CDR3: CAWSVLGRGNTGELFF
J: TRBJ2-7; V: TRBV20-1; length: 14; size: -; D: TRBD2; DNA: TGCAGTGCCGAGGGAGGCGGGAGTACCTACGAGCAGTACTTC; CDR3: CSAEGGGSTYEQYF
J: TRBJ2-1; V: TRBV9; length: 15; size: few; D: -; DNA: TGTGCCAGCAGCGTAGACGGGGGCCCCTACAATGAGCAGTTCTTC; CDR3: CASSVDGGPYNEQFF
J: TRBJ2-7; V: TRBV5-1; length: 15; size: -; D: TRBD1; DNA: TGCGCCAGCAGGACGGGACAGGGCTATTTGGGGGAGCAGTACTTC; CDR3: CASRTGQGYLGEQYF
J: TRBJ1-1; V: TRBV15; length: 12; size: few; D: -; DNA: TGTGCCACCAGCAGAGACAGGGAGGTAGCTTTCTTT; CDR3: CATSRDREVAFF
J: TRBJ2-4; V: TRBV2; length: 14; size: few; D: -; DNA: TGTGCCAGCAGTGACAGACAATCCAAAAACATTCAGTACTTC; CDR3: CASSDRQSKNIQYF
J: TRBJ2-2; V: TRBV5-8; length: 16; size: few; D: -; DNA: TGTGCCAGCAGCCCACTGCCGGGCGCGAACACCGGGGAGCTGTTTTTT; CDR3: CASSPLPGANTGELFF
J: TRBJ2-5; V: TRBV6-5; length: 16; size: few; D: TRBD1; DNA: TGTGCCAGCAGTACCAGGAACAGGGGGCTGGGGGAGACCCAGTACTTC; CDR3: CASSTRNRGLGETQYF
J: TRBJ2-5; V: TRBV5-1; length: 14; size: -; D: TRBD2; DNA: TGCGCCAGCAGCTACACTAGCGGACAAGAGACCCAGTACTTC; CDR3: CASSYTSGQETQYF
J: TRBJ2-7; V: TRBV12-3/TRBV12-4; length: 15; size: -; D: -; DNA: TGTGCCAGCAGTCCCCGAGTGCCCCTCTACAATGAGCAGTACTTC; CDR3: CASSPRVPLYNEQYF
J: TRBJ1-1; V: TRBV5-1; length: 13; size: -; D: -; DNA: TGCGCCAGCAGCGTCGCCGGGGGGAAACAAGCTTTCTTT; CDR3: CASSVAGGKQAFF
J: TRBJ2-3; V: TRBV5-1; length: 17; size: -; D: -; DNA: TGCGCCAGCAGTTCCGGCCACGGGGTAGGCAGGACAGATACGCAGTATTTT; CDR3: CASSSGHGVGRTDTQYF
J: TRBJ1-5; V: TRBV4-2; length: 17; size: -; D: -; DNA: TGTGCCAGCAGCCAAGACTACGGCGATCTCCTCAATCAGCCCCAGCATTTT; CDR3: CASSQDYGDLLNQPQHF
J: TRBJ2-5; V: TRBV6-6; length: 13; size: -; D: -; DNA: TGTGCCAGCACCGGACTACCACAAGAGACCCAGTACTTC; CDR3: CASTGLPQETQYF
J: TRBJ2-7; V: TRBV21-1; length: 15; size: -; D: -; DNA: TGTGCCAGCAGCAAAGAGTTTCAGGGCCGCTACGAGCAGTACTTC; CDR3: CASSKEFQGRYEQYF
J: TRBJ2-3; V: TRBV6-5; length: 20; size: -; D: TRBD2; DNA: TGTGCCAGCAGTTACTCGGGGACTAGCGGGAGTTACGGGGATTCAGATACGCAGTATTTT; CDR3: CASSYSGTSGSYGDSDTQYF
J: TRBJ2-7; V: TRBV4-1; length: 16; size: many; D: -; DNA: TGCGCCAGCAGCCAAGATATAGGGGGGGCCGGATTCGAGCAGTACTTC; CDR3: CASSQDIGGAGFEQYF
J: TRBJ1-1; V: TRBV2; length: 16; size: -; D: -; DNA: TGTGCCAGCAGTGATTTCGCACGAGGGGGAAACACTGAAGCTTTCTTT; CDR3: CASSDFARGGNTEAFF